Below, 8 T cell receptor beta chains from the same sample are listed, as sequenced in a study of cytotoxic CD8 clonotypes in ibrutinib-treated CLL. TCRdb's table, derived via immunoSEQ multiplex PCR, lists solely in-frame clones and lacks some. In the table there are fewer than 12,000 clones, 75% to 85% of which are singletons. Sequencing used PBMCs, obtained at disease progression, from a patient treated with ibrutinib. The receptors here all came from a human donor with chronic lymphocytic leukemia.

The chain couples TRBV6-6 to TRBJ2-2; TRBD1 is a possible D gene (6 bases). Trimming shortened V by 6 bases and J by 1 base, and 12 bases separated the two germline ends. The CDR3 extends over 15 amino acids. CDR1 is MNHNY and CDR2 is SVGAGI in the germline V gene (reference sequence). The CDR3 spells CASRQPGQNTGELFF. The CDR3, as DNA: TGTGCCAGCAGACAACCGGGACAGAACACCGGGGAGCTGTTTTTT.

The V gene is TRBV6-1, the J gene TRBJ1-5, with D uncertain. Germline V gene sequence: CDR1 MNHNS, CDR2 SASEGT. CDR3 length: 17 amino acids. V was cut by 3 bases and J by 3 bases, with 18 bases left in between. This CDR3 reads CASSDNGLHSFNQPQHF. Here the CDR3 DNA reads TGTGCCAGCAGTGATAATGGGCTACATAGTTTCAATCAGCCCCAGCATTTT.

This chain uses TRBV6-1 with TRBJ2-2; tentatively, D is TRBD1 (5 bases). This CDR3 has 13 amino acids. The germline V gene encodes CDR1 MNHNS and CDR2 SASEGT. Trimming removed 6 bases at V and 5 bases at J, with 10 bases between. CDR3 nucleotides: TGTGCCAGCAGGCAGGGTATAACCGGGGAGCTGTTTTTT. Its protein product is CASRQGITGELFF.

V is TRBV5-8 and J is TRBJ1-1; no clear D. The CDR3 extends over 14 amino acids. V was cut by 0 bases and J by 0 bases, with 6 bases left in between. Germline V gene data show CDR1 as SGHTS and CDR2 as YDEGEE. The CDR3 spells CASSLGQVNTEAFF. The CDR3 region has the DNA TGTGCCAGCAGCTTGGGCCAGGTGAACACTGAAGCTTTCTTT.

This rearrangement joins TRBV11-1 to TRBJ2-1, with 10 nucleotides matching TRBD2. V was clipped by 4 bases and J by 4 bases; unmatched bases: 7. Germline V gene lookup returns CDR1 SGHAT and CDR2 FQDESV (reference sequence). The CDR3 spans 16 residues. CDR3 protein: CASSYISGGTYNEQFF. DNA for the CDR3: TGTGCCAGCAGCTACATTAGCGGGGGGACATACAATGAGCAGTTCTTC.

This chain joins TRBV30 and TRBJ2-4; D is perhaps TRBD2 (5 bases). Looked up from germline, CDR1 is GTSNPN and CDR2 is SVGIG (reference sequence). CDR3 size: 14 residues. V lost 0 bases, J lost 7 bases, and 13 bases lay in between. CDR3 residues: CAWSVKGRANIQYF. CDR3 in DNA: TGTGCCTGGAGTGTTAAAGGGCGGGCGAACATTCAGTACTTC.

The chain is built from TRBV19 and TRBJ2-2, with D perhaps matching TRBD1 or TRBD2 (6 bases each). The germline CDR1 and CDR2 sequences are LNHDA and SQIVND (reference sequence). The ends were cut back, 1 base at V and 3 bases at J, with 9 bases in the middle. This CDR3 is built from 15 residues. The CDR3 sequence: CASSIGGTYTGELFF. The CDR3 DNA follows: TGTGCCAGTAGTATAGGCGGGACATACACCGGGGAGCTGTTTTTT.

This rearrangement joins TRBV19 to TRBJ2-3; no clear D. Trimming pared 6 bases from V and 2 bases from J, leaving 12 bases between. Germline V gene data show CDR1 as LNHDA and CDR2 as SQIVND (reference sequence). CDR3 length: 14 amino acids. CDR3 bases: TGTGCCAGTAGCGCTCGAAGCTTCACAGATACGCAGTATTTT. It translates to CASSARSFTDTQYF.